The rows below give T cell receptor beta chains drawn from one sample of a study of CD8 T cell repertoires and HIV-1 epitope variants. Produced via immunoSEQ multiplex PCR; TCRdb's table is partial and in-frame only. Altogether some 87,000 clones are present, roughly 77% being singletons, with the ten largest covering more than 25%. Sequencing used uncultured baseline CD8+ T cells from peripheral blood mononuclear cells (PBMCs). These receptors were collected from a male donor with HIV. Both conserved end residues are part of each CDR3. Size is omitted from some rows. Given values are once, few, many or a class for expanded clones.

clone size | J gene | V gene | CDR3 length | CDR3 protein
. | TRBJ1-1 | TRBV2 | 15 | CASCRTGVSKTEAFF
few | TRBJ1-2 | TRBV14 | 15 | CASSSPGEGTSGYTF
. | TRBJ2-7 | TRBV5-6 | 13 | CASSLGVAYEQYF
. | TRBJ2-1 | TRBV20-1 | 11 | CSARGLNEQFF
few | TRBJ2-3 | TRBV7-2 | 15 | CASSFSGQGGDTQYF
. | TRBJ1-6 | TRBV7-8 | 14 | CASSLAGDNSPLHF
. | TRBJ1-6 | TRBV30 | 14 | CAWSVTGYNSPLHF
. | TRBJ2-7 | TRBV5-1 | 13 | CASSPLGAYEQYF
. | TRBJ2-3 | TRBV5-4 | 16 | CASSRLTSGGTDTQYF
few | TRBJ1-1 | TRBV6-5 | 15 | CASSHDRVLDTEAFF
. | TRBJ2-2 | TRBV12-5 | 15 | CASGSGTVGTGELFF
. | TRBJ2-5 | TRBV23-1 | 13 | CALGRGNQETQYF
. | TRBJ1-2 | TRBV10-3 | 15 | CAISDGGRGNYGYTF
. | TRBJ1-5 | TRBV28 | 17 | CASSPHPLTVGNQPQHF
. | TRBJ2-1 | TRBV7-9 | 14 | CASIDSLFYNEQFF
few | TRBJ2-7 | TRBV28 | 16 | CASKLGIAGGSYEQYF
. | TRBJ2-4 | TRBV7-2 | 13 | CASSSPGMRGLNF
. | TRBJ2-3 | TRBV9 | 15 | CASSVADYPTDTQYF
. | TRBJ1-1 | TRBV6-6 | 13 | CASSSIQYTEAFF
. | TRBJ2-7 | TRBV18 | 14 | CASSPPWDSFEQYF
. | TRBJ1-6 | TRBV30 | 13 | CAWSVQGGSPLHF
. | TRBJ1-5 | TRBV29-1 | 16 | CSVVLGGLYSNQPQHF
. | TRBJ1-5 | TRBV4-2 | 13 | CASSREPGQPQHF
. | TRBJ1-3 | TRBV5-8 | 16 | CASSRTGLSSGNTIYF
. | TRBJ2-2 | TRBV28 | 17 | CASSSPRGNRLDGELFF
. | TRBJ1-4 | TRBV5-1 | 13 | CASSFRDAEKLFF
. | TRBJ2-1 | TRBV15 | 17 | CATSGQGAGFSYNEQFF
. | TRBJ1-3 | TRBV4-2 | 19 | CASSQESSRSRPSGNTIYF
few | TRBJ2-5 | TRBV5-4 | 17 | CASSLGAGAFHQETQYF
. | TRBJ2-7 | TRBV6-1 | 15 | CASRPQTGSSYEQYF
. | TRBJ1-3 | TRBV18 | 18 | CASSPMWGGQGSGNTIYF
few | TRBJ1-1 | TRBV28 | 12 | CASSLPRTEAFF
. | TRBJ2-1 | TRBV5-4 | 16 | CASSLGLAVTYNEQFF
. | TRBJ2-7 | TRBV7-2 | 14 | CASSLRLGSYEQYF
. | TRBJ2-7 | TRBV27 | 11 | CASSSGGEQYF
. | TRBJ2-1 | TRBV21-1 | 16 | CASSKIRTSGNNEQFF
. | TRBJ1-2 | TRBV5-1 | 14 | CASSSTGWEYGYTF
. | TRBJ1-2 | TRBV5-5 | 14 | CASSLDRAWGGYTF
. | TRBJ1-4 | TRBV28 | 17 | CASSFYLDSRTNEKLFF
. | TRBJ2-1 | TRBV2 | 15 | CASSERGGSHNEQFF
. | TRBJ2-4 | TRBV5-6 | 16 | CASSLETLLAKNIQYF
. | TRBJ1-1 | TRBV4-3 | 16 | CASSQTFDRTNTEAFF
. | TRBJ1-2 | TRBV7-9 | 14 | CASSSSRGFDGYTF
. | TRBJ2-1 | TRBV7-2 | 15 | CASSPAGGAYNEQFF